This TCR beta chain was recovered during a study of brain T cells in children with intractable seizures. Indicated time point: blood from clinic visit 5 months post-surgery; TSC patient then seizure free. Only cases whose brain tissue showed the highest T cell transcript signatures were sequenced. Pre-surgery treatment included at least one anti-epileptic drug. Of note for this clone: Its specificity is not known.

TCRdb's table, derived via immunoSEQ multiplex PCR, lists solely in-frame clones and lacks some. The repertoire has 300,000 to 400,000 clones, roughly 92% of them found once; the top ten carry approximately 5%. General observations from the study: Pre- and post-surgery blood differed in depth, so pre-surgery absences may be undersampling.

The V gene lost 5 bases and the J gene lost 0 bases, with 7 bases spanning the gap. Germline CDR1 reads SGHNT; CDR2 reads YENEEA. The CDR3 totals 13 residues. This sequence was found in a boy younger than two with tuberous sclerosis and intractable seizures. Sequenced material: peripheral blood, taken roughly 5 months after surgery. The V gene is TRBV11-3, the J gene TRBJ1-2; D gene unclear. The CDR3 spells CASSPGANYGYTF. CDR3 in DNA: TGTGCCAGCAGCCCAGGTGCTAACTATGGCTACACCTTC.